This T cell receptor beta chain is from a study of control samples from healthy donors and cancer patients. This CDR3 has 13 residues. Germline V gene lookup returns CDR1 MNHEY and CDR2 SVGAGI. V was trimmed by 11 bases and J by 3 bases, leaving 13 bases between them. The assay was immunoSEQ multiplex PCR, and TCRdb's table has in-frame clones only and misses some. Of some 80,000 clones in the sample, roughly 91% were seen once. Source material: blood. The TCR originated in a man aged 45 to 65 in good health. The chain is built from TRBV6-5 and TRBJ1-4; no definite D call. Here the CDR3 DNA reads TGTGCCTCCAGACGGACTCCTAATGAAAAACTGTTTTTT. It is translated as CASRRTPNEKLFF.